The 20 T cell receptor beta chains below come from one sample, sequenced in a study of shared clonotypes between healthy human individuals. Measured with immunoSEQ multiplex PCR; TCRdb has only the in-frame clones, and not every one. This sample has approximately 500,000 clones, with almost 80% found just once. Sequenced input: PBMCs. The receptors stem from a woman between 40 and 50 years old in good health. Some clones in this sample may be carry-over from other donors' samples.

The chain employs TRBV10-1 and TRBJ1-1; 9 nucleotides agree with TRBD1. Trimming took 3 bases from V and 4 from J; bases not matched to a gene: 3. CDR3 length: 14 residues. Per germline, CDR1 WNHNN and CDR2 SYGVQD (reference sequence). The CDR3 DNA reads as TGCGCCAGCAGTGATGGACAGGGGAGCACTGAAGCTTTCTTT. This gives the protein CASSDGQGSTEAFF.

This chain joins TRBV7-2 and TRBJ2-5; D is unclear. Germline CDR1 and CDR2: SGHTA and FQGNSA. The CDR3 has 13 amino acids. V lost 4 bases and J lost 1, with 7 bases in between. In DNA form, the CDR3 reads TGTGCCAGCAGCTCGTTGCCCCAAGAGACCCAGTACTTC. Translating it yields CASSSLPQETQYF.

The CDR3 nucleotides read TGTGCCAGCAGCCCGCCTAAAACAGATACGCAGTATTTT. This sequence encodes CASSPPKTDTQYF. This rearrangement joins TRBV28 to TRBJ2-3; D unresolved. The CDR3 runs 13 residues. The germline V and J ends were trimmed by 6 bases and 3 bases, with 10 bases remaining between them. Per the germline V gene, CDR1 is MDHEN and CDR2 is SYDVKM.

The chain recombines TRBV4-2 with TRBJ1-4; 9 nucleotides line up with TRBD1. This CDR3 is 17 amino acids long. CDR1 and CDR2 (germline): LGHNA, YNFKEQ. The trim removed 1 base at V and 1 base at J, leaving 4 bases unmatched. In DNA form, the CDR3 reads TGTGCCAGCAGCCAAGGATACAGGGGGCAAACTAATGAAAAACTGTTTTTT. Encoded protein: CASSQGYRGQTNEKLFF.

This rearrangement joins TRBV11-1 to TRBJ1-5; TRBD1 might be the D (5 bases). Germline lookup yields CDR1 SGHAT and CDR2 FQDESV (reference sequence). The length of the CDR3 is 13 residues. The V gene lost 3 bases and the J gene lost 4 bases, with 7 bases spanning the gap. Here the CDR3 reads CASSFDRNQPQHF. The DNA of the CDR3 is TGTGCCAGCAGCTTCGACAGAAATCAGCCCCAGCATTTT.

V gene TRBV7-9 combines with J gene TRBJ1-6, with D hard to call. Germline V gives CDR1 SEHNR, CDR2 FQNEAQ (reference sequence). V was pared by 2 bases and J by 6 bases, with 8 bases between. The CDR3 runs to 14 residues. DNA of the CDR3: TGTGCCAGCAGCTTAAGAGCCGCTAATTCACCCCTCCACTTT. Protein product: CASSLRAANSPLHF.

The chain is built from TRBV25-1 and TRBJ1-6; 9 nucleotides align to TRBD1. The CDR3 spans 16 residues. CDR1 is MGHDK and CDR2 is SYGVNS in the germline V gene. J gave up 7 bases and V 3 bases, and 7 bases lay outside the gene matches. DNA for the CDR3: TGTGCCAGCAGTGAGGACAGGGGAGTAGGGAATTCACCCCTCCACTTT. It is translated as CASSEDRGVGNSPLHF.

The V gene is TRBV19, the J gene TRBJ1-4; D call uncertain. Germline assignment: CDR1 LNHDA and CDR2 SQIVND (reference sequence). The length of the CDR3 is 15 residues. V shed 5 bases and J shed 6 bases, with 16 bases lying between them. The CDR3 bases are TGTGCCAGTAGTCCCCGACGGCCTGGGGATGAAAAACTGTTTTTT. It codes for CASSPRRPGDEKLFF.

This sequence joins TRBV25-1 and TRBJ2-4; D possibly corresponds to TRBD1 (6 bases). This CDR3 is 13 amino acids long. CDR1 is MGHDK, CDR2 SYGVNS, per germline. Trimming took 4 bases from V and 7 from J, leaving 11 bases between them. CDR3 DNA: TGTGCCAGCAGTGTGCCAGGGGTGAACATTCAGTACTTC. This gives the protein CASSVPGVNIQYF.

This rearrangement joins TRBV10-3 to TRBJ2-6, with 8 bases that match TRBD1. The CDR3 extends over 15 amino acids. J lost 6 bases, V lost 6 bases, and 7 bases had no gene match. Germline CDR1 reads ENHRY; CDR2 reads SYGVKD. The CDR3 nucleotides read TGTGCCATCAGCGCGGACAGGGTTCAGGCCAACGTCCTGACTTTC. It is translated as CAISADRVQANVLTF.

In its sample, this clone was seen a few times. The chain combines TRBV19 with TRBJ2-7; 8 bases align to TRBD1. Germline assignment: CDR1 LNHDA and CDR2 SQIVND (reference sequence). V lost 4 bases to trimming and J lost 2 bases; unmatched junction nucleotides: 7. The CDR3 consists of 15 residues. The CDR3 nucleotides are TGTGCCAGTAGTAACTCAGGGGGCGGCACCTACGAGCAGTACTTC. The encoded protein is CASSNSGGGTYEQYF.

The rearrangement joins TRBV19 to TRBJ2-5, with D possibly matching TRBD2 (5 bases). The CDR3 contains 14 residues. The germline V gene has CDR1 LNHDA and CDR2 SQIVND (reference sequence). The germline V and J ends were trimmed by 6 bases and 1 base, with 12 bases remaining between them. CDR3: CASRLESTQETQYF. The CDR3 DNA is TGTGCCAGTAGACTAGAGAGTACCCAAGAGACCCAGTACTTC. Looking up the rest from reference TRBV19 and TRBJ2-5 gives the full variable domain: DGGITQSPKYLFRKEGQNVTLSCEQNLNHDAMYWYRQDPGQGLRLIYYSQIVNDFQKGDIAEGYSVSREKKESFPLTVTSAQKNPTAFYLCASRLESTQETQYFGPGTRLLVL.

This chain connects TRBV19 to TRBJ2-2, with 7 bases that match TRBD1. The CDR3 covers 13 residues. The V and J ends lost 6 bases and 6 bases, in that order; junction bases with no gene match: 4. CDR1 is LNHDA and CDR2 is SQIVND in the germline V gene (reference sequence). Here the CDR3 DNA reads TGTGCCAGTAGCCGAGGGACAGCCGGGGAGCTGTTTTTT. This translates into CASSRGTAGELFF.

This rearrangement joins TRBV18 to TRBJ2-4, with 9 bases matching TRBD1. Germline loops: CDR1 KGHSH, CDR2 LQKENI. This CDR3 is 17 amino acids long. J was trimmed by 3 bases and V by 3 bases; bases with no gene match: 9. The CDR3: CASSPPTGGSDKNIQYF. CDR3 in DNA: TGTGCCAGCTCACCCCCGACAGGGGGTAGCGACAAAAACATTCAGTACTTC.

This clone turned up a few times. CDR3 residues: CASSLRRGLFNYNEQFF. CDR3 nucleotides: TGTGCCAGCAGCTTACGCAGGGGGCTTTTTAACTACAATGAGCAGTTCTTC. The rearrangement joins TRBV11-2 to TRBJ2-1; TRBD1 matches 8 bases. This CDR3 has 17 amino acids. With 2 bases clipped from V and 3 bases from J, the junction kept 9 bases outside the gene matches. Germline-derived CDR1 and CDR2 are SGHAT and FQNNGV.

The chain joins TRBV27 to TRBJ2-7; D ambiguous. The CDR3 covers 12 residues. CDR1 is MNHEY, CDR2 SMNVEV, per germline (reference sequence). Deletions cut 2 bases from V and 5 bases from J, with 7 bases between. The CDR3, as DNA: TGTGCCAGCAGTTTAAACCGCAACGAGCAGTACTTC. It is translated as CASSLNRNEQYF.

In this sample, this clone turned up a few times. The CDR3, as DNA: TGTGCCAGCAGTACCGGACAGGGGGGACAGTACTTC. This gives the protein CASSTGQGGQYF. The chain links TRBV6-1 to TRBJ2-7, with TRBD1 matching over 10 bases. This CDR3 is built from 12 residues. J gave up 10 bases and V 5 bases, and 5 bases lay outside the gene matches. Germline V gene lookup returns CDR1 MNHNS and CDR2 SASEGT.

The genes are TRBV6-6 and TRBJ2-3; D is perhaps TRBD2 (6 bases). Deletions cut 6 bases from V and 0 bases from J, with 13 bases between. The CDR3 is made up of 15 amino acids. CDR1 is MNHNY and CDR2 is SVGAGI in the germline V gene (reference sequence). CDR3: CASRPGERSTDTQYF. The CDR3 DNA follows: TGTGCCAGCAGACCGGGGGAGCGGAGCACAGATACGCAGTATTTT.

The CDR3 protein is CASSLEAGADTGELFF. DNA for the CDR3: TGCGCCAGCAGCTTGGAAGCAGGGGCGGACACCGGGGAGCTGTTTTTT. V and J are TRBV5-1 and TRBJ2-2, with D perhaps matching TRBD1 (6 bases). CDR1 is SGHRS and CDR2 is YFSETQ in the germline V gene. V dropped 0 bases and J dropped 3 bases, with 12 bases sitting between them. The CDR3 loop spans 16 amino acids.

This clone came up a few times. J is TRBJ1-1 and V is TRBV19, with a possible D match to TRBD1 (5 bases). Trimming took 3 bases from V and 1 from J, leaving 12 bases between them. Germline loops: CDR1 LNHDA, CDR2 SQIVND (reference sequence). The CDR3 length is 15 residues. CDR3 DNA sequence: TGTGCCAGTAGTATTCCGAAGGGGACGAACACTGAAGCTTTCTTT. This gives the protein CASSIPKGTNTEAFF. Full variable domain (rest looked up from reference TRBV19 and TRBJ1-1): DGGITQSPKYLFRKEGQNVTLSCEQNLNHDAMYWYRQDPGQGLRLIYYSQIVNDFQKGDIAEGYSVSREKKESFPLTVTSAQKNPTAFYLCASSIPKGTNTEAFFGQGTRLTVV.